These T cell receptor beta chains were read from a single sample in a study of shared clonotypes between healthy human individuals. The protocol was immunoSEQ multiplex PCR, while the TCRdb copy is restricted to in-frame clones and leaves out a portion. Among under 550,000 clones listed, 90% to 96% were seen once. The sequenced sample was naive CD4+ T cells sorted from blood. These receptors originate from a woman in her twenties or thirties in good health. Each CDR3 is given with its conserved first and last residue. The D gene is left open where the match is weak. Only part of the rows carry a size: once, few, many, or a class if the clone is expanded.

14	once	.	TRBJ1-1	TRBV18	CASSPGAGSTEAFF	TGTGCCAGCTCACCCGGGGCGGGAAGCACTGAAGCTTTCTTT
16	.	.	TRBJ1-3	TRBV11-2	CASSSVGLGVGNTIYF	TGTGCCAGCAGCTCCGTTGGGTTAGGGGTAGGAAACACCATATATTTT
14	.	TRBD1	TRBJ1-1	TRBV6-1	CASPDRVSGTEAFF	TGTGCCAGTCCTGACAGGGTGTCTGGCACTGAAGCTTTCTTT
18	.	TRBD1	TRBJ1-4	TRBV7-9	CASSSTRATRGQHEKLFF	TGTGCCAGCAGCTCGACCCGGGCGACCAGGGGGCAGCATGAAAAACTGTTTTTT
13	.	TRBD1	TRBJ2-7	TRBV7-2	CASSHQGVYEQYF	TGTGCCAGCAGCCATCAGGGGGTGTACGAGCAGTACTTC
13	.	.	TRBJ1-2	TRBV5-4	CASSQDIGLGYTF	TGTGCCAGCAGCCAAGATATCGGGCTCGGCTACACCTTC
14	.	.	TRBJ2-2	TRBV6-5	CASSPTGSPGELFF	TGTGCCAGCAGCCCCACAGGTTCCCCCGGGGAGCTGTTTTTT
12	.	.	TRBJ2-7	TRBV5-1	CASGGSSYEQYF	TGCGCCAGCGGAGGTTCCTCCTACGAGCAGTACTTC
19	.	TRBD2	TRBJ2-7	TRBV11-2	CASSSLGLAGTSSLYEQYF	TGTGCCAGCAGCTCCCTGGGACTAGCGGGAACCTCATCTCTCTACGAGCAGTACTTC
17	.	.	TRBJ2-7	TRBV21-1	CASSKASVEAGVYEQYF	TGTGCCAGCAGCAAAGCGTCCGTCGAAGCGGGAGTCTACGAGCAGTACTTC
14	.	TRBD2	TRBJ2-2	TRBV5-1	CASSLKSGAGELFF	TGCGCCAGCAGCCTGAAAAGCGGGGCCGGGGAGCTGTTTTTT
16	.	TRBD2	TRBJ2-7	TRBV27	CASSPLGRDYLYEQYF	TGTGCCAGCAGTCCCCTGGGGAGGGATTACCTCTACGAGCAGTACTTC
15	.	TRBD1	TRBJ1-1	TRBV7-9	CASSRKQGQGTEAFF	TGTGCCAGCAGCAGAAAACAGGGGCAGGGGACTGAAGCTTTCTTT
15	.	.	TRBJ2-7	TRBV15	CATSRDFGLRYEQYF	TGTGCCACCAGCAGAGATTTTGGACTCCGCTACGAGCAGTACTTC
17	.	TRBD2	TRBJ2-1	TRBV15	CATSRDLGTSGTRRQFF	TGTGCCACCAGCAGAGATCTCGGGACTAGCGGCACTCGACGGCAGTTCTTC
13	.	.	TRBJ2-2	TRBV7-9	CASSLAGFGELFF	TGTGCCAGCAGCTTGGCGGGGTTCGGGGAGCTGTTTTTT
17	.	TRBD1	TRBJ2-6	TRBV27	CASQPGGVLAGANVLTF	TGTGCCAGCCAACCAGGGGGCGTGCTGGCTGGGGCCAACGTCCTGACTTTC
13	.	.	TRBJ2-7	TRBV10-1	CASSEGPYYEQYF	TGCGCCAGCAGTGAGGGACCTTACTACGAGCAGTACTTC
15	.	TRBD1	TRBJ1-4	TRBV7-2	CASSLGAGGNEKLFF	TGTGCCAGCAGCTTAGGGGCAGGGGGCAACGAAAAACTGTTTTTT
12	.	.	TRBJ2-1	TRBV5-1	CASSSNHHEQFF	TGCGCCAGCAGCTCCAATCATCATGAGCAGTTCTTC
15	.	TRBD2	TRBJ2-3	TRBV5-4	CASSLALAGADTQYF	TGTGCCAGCAGCTTGGCCCTAGCGGGAGCAGATACGCAGTATTTT
15	.	.	TRBJ2-1	TRBV19	CASRPSLVSYNEQFF	TGTGCCAGTAGACCCTCGCTTGTGTCCTACAATGAGCAGTTCTTC
15	.	.	TRBJ2-3	TRBV27	CASRAGITSTDTQYF	TGTGCCAGCAGGGCGGGGATAACTAGCACAGATACGCAGTATTTT
12	.	TRBD2	TRBJ2-5	TRBV10-3	CAIKAGGETQYF	TGTGCCATCAAAGCGGGAGGGGAGACCCAGTACTTC
13	.	TRBD1	TRBJ1-2	TRBV6-5	CASSPQGQGGYTF	TGTGCCAGCAGTCCACAGGGGCAGGGTGGCTACACCTTC
15	once	.	TRBJ2-7	TRBV7-2	CASSTDPGPHYEQYF	TGTGCCAGCAGCACGGACCCGGGACCTCACTACGAGCAGTACTTC
16	.	TRBD2	TRBJ2-3	TRBV5-1	CASSLLPSGSTDTQYF	TGCGCCAGCAGCTTGCTCCCTAGCGGGAGCACAGATACGCAGTATTTT
15	once	.	TRBJ2-1	TRBV6-1	CASSELGPSYNEQFF	TGTGCCAGCAGTGAATTGGGCCCCTCCTACAATGAGCAGTTCTTC
15	once	.	TRBJ2-7	TRBV27	CASSLWAVPTYEQYF	TGTGCCAGCAGTTTATGGGCAGTCCCCACCTACGAGCAGTACTTC
16	once	TRBD2	TRBJ2-3	TRBV11-2	CASSFGLAGVPDTQYF	TGTGCCAGCAGCTTCGGACTAGCGGGAGTTCCGGATACGCAGTATTTT
13	.	.	TRBJ1-1	TRBV6-6	CASSSWREGEAFF	TGTGCCAGCAGTTCATGGAGGGAAGGTGAAGCTTTCTTT
15	.	TRBD1	TRBJ1-4	TRBV27	CASSPWTGGGEKLFF	TGTGCCAGCAGTCCCTGGACAGGGGGAGGGGAAAAACTGTTTTTT
15	.	TRBD1	TRBJ1-1	TRBV19	CASSTRGVRRTEAFF	TGTGCCAGTAGTACCAGGGGGGTTAGAAGAACTGAAGCTTTCTTT
14	once	.	TRBJ2-5	TRBV5-5	CASSLVLVGETQYF	TGTGCCAGCAGCTTGGTCCTAGTTGGCGAGACCCAGTACTTC
17	.	.	TRBJ2-3	TRBV4-1	CASSQDHGAASTDTQYF	TGCGCCAGCAGCCAAGATCATGGAGCTGCTAGCACAGATACGCAGTATTTT
13	.	.	TRBJ1-3	TRBV2	CASMEGAGNTIYF	TGTGCCAGCATGGAAGGAGCTGGAAACACCATATATTTT
16	.	.	TRBJ2-1	TRBV18	CASSPLVGGSYNEQFF	TGTGCCAGCTCACCACTAGTGGGGGGATCCTACAATGAGCAGTTCTTC
14	.	TRBD2	TRBJ2-5	TRBV25-1	CASSRAGERETQYF	TGTGCCAGCAGCCGAGCGGGAGAGCGGGAGACCCAGTACTTC
14	.	.	TRBJ1-4	TRBV15	CATSRTTTNEKLFF	TGTGCCACCAGCAGAACAACCACCAATGAAAAACTGTTTTTT
16	.	.	TRBJ2-4	TRBV4-2	CASSLGRGTKKNIQYF	TGTGCCAGCAGCCTCGGTAGGGGGACAAAGAAAAACATTCAGTACTTC
15	.	.	TRBJ2-1	TRBV25-1	CASSGPGTGNNEQFF	TGTGCCAGCAGTGGTCCCGGGACTGGAAACAATGAGCAGTTCTTC
15	.	.	TRBJ2-3	TRBV10-2	CASSESRALGDTQYF	TGCGCCAGCAGTGAGTCGAGGGCCTTAGGAGATACGCAGTATTTT
11	.	.	TRBJ2-5	TRBV28	CASGISGGQYF	TGTGCCAGCGGGATATCTGGCGGGCAGTACTTC
15	.	.	TRBJ2-1	TRBV28	CASSLGQTENNEQFF	TGTGCCAGCAGTTTAGGACAGACTGAAAACAATGAGCAGTTCTTC
17	.	TRBD2	TRBJ2-7	TRBV7-9	CASSLLLAGGDPYEQYF	TGTGCCAGCAGCTTACTGCTAGCGGGAGGGGACCCCTACGAGCAGTACTTC
14	.	.	TRBJ1-1	TRBV9	CASSPHEAGTEAFF	TGTGCCAGCAGCCCCCACGAGGCCGGCACTGAAGCTTTCTTT
12	.	.	TRBJ1-2	TRBV28	CASSLAAYGYTF	TGTGCCAGCAGTTTAGCTGCCTATGGCTACACCTTC
16	.	.	TRBJ2-4	TRBV27	CASSLAASPSQSIQYF	TGTGCCAGCAGTTTAGCGGCATCGCCTAGCCAGAGCATTCAGTACTTC
13	.	.	TRBJ2-5	TRBV6-6	CASTLTGGETQYF	TGTGCCAGCACCCTCACAGGAGGAGAGACCCAGTACTTC
17	.	TRBD2	TRBJ2-7	TRBV2	CASRENRLASRFYEQYF	TGTGCCAGCAGGGAAAATAGACTAGCCTCAAGGTTCTACGAGCAGTACTTC
14	.	TRBD2	TRBJ2-7	TRBV2	CASREREGQYEQYF	TGTGCCAGCAGGGAGCGGGAGGGCCAATACGAGCAGTACTTC
15	.	.	TRBJ2-7	TRBV28	CATTRQTIYSYEQYF	TGTGCCACAACTCGTCAAACGATTTACTCCTACGAGCAGTACTTC
15	.	.	TRBJ2-6	TRBV28	CASSIVYSGANVLTF	TGTGCCAGCAGTATTGTATACTCTGGGGCCAACGTCCTGACTTTC
15	.	.	TRBJ1-1	TRBV6-5	CASSYSGYGNTEAFF	TGTGCCAGCAGTTACTCGGGGTATGGGAACACTGAAGCTTTCTTT
13	.	TRBD2	TRBJ2-1	TRBV30	CAWSIWGGNEQFF	TGTGCCTGGAGTATTTGGGGGGGCAATGAGCAGTTCTTC
14	.	TRBD1	TRBJ2-7	TRBV6-1	CASSETGDSHEQYF	TGTGCCAGCAGTGAGACAGGGGATTCCCACGAGCAGTACTTC
16	.	TRBD1	TRBJ1-1	TRBV28	CASSLWGQGKNTEAFF	TGTGCCAGCAGTTTATGGGGACAGGGTAAGAACACTGAAGCTTTCTTT